This paragraph covers one T cell receptor beta chain sequence. Some clones are missing from TCRdb's copy, which holds only in-frame ones; the method was immunoSEQ multiplex PCR. The sample contains 250,000 or so clones, around 85% of which appear only once. Treatment specified: about 20 received Ad26.COV2.S at low or high dose, single or two shots; a few received placebo; per-sample allocation not given. Day 63 following the first vaccine or placebo injection was when the samples were taken. Cohort 1b enrolled adults aged 18-55 years in Boston. This sample is part of a study of Ad26.COV2.S vaccination and SARS-CoV-2 variants. Overall study context: Donor was assigned to the Ad26.COV2.S arm of trial COV1001.

The source was peripheral blood, collected in a trial of Ad26.COV2.S vaccine versus placebo. The clonotype was recovered from a person aged 18 to 65 who received the Ad26.COV2.S COVID-19 vaccine or a placebo.

The CDR3 DNA sequence: TGTGCCAGCAGCCAACAGATCACCGGGGAGCTGTTTTTT. The encoded protein is CASSQQITGELFF. The chain combines TRBV3-1 (or the pseudogene TRBV3-2) with TRBJ2-2; D unresolved. Looked up from germline, CDR1 is LGHDT and CDR2 is YNNKEL (reference sequence). With 2 bases removed from V and 4 bases from J, the gap between germline ends came to 5 bases. CDR3 length: 13 amino acids.